This TCR beta chain was sequenced for a study of graft-versus-host responses after intestinal transplantation. The overall study: After anti-thymocyte globulin induction, recipients took tacrolimus and steroids for approximately three years.

There are 15 residues in the CDR3. Profiling relied on immunoSEQ multiplex PCR, and the TCRdb table lists in-frame clones only, not all of them. The table records about 97,000 clones, approximately 90% of them present only once. Note on this clone: Antigen unknown.

Findings and caveats of the study: GvH clones were found in recipient marrow; some appeared first in ileum or blood.

The receptor was isolated from a human patient who received an intestinal transplant, so some T cells may come from the graft donor. This chain links TRBV12-2 with TRBJ2-5; the table names TRBD2, a call not compared with the DNA. TRBV12-2 is a documented pseudogene. The specimen comprised PBMCs, sampled approximately 420 days after intestinal transplant. CDR3 sequence reads: CASRLGAGPRETQYF. CDR3 DNA sequence: TGTGCAAGTCGCTTAGGAGCGGGGCCCCGGGAGACCCAGTACTTC.